This paragraph covers one TCR beta chain sequence. Other DNA sequences in the sample encode the same CDR3. Clones were sequenced by immunoSEQ multiplex PCR, and TCRdb holds only the in-frame ones, with some missing. Recorded for this sample: fewer than 250,000 clones. This CDR3 contains 12 residues. The ends were cut back, 4 bases at V and 2 bases at J, with 2 bases in the middle. The germline V gene encodes CDR1 LGHDT and CDR2 YNNKEL (reference sequence). The data belong to a study of control samples from healthy donors and cancer patients. The chain carries TRBV3-1 (or the pseudogene TRBV3-2) and TRBJ2-2; no firm D call. The sample taken for sequencing was blood. This sequence was found in a woman under 40 in good health. Here the CDR3 DNA reads TGTGCCAGCAGCCTAAACACCGGGGAGCTGTTTTTT. It yields the protein CASSLNTGELFF.